The 2 T cell receptor beta chains listed next were all sequenced from one sample in a study of T-cell memory formation after mild COVID-19. MiXCR, run by TCRdb on the 5' RACE reads, gives a single entry per CDR3 protein. The sample consists of tens of thousands of distinct CDR3 sequences, 6% to 7% of them appearing once. The sample comprised PBMCs or a T cell subset sorted from them (not recorded which). These receptors all stem from an adult who had mild COVID-19 (a few samples of this study predate the infection). Cell type and time point are not known.

This rearrangement joins TRBV7-9 to TRBJ1-1; tentative D call: TRBD1 (6 bases). Germline CDR1 reads SEHNR; CDR2 reads FQNEAQ (reference sequence). Trimming stripped 3 bases from V and 4 bases from J, with 9 bases between. The CDR3 is 13 amino acids. The CDR3 nucleotides are TGTGCCAGCAGCTTGGAAGGGGGCACTGAAGCTTTCTTT. It translates to CASSLEGGTEAFF.

At least ten counts were recorded for this clonotype. This chain joins TRBV3-1 and TRBJ2-2; 9 bases are shared with TRBD2. CDR3 length equals 15 residues. J was trimmed by 4 bases and V by 4 bases; bases with no gene match: 4. CDR1 is LGHDT and CDR2 is YNNKEL in the germline V gene (reference sequence). The CDR3 DNA follows: TGTGCCAGCAGCCTGAGCGGGGGGATCACCGGGGAGCTGTTTTTT. Protein product: CASSLSGGITGELFF.